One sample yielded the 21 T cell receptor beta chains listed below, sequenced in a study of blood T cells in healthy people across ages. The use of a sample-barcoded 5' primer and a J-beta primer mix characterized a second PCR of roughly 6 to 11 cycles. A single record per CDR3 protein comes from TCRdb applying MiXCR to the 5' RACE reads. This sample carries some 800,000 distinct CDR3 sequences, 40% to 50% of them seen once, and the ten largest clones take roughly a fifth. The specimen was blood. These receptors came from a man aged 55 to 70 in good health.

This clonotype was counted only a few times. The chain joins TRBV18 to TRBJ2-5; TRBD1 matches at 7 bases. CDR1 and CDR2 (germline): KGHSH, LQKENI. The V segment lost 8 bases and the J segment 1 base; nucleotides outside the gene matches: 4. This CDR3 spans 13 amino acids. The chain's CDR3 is CASGGQTQETQYF. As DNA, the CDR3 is TGTGCCAGCGGGGGACAGACCCAAGAGACCCAGTACTTC.

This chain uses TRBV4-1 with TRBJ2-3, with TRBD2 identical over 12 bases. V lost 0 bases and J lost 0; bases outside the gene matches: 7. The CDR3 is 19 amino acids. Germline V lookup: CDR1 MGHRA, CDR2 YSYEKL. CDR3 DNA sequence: TGCGCCAGCAGCCAAGATTGGCTAGCGGGGGGGACTAGCACAGATACGCAGTATTTT. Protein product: CASSQDWLAGGTSTDTQYF.

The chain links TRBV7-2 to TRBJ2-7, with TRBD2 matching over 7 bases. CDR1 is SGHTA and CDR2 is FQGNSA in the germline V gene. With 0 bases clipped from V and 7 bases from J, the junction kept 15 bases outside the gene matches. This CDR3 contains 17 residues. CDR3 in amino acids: CASSLAVGGGGYNEQYF. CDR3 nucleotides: TGTGCCAGCAGCTTAGCAGTGGGCGGGGGAGGTTACAATGAGCAGTACTTC.

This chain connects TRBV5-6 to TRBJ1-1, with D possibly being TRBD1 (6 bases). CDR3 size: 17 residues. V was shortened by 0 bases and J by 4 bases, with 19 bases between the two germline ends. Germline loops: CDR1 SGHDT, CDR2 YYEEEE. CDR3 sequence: CASSLDWGARGATEAFF. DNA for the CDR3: TGTGCCAGCAGCTTGGATTGGGGGGCGCGGGGAGCCACTGAAGCTTTCTTT.

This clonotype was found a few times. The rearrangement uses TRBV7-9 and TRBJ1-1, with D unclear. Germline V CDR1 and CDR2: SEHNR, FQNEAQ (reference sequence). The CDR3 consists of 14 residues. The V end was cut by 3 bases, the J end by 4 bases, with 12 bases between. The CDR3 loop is CASSFPASSTEAFF. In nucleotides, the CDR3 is TGTGCCAGCAGCTTTCCGGCCTCGAGCACTGAAGCTTTCTTT.

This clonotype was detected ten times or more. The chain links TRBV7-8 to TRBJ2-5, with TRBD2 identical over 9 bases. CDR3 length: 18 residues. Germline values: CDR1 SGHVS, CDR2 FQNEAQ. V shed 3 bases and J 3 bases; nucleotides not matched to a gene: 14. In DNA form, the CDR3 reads TGTGCCAGCAGCTTCCTGGGGGCTAGCGGGAATGAGGAAGAGACCCAGTACTTC. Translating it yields CASSFLGASGNEEETQYF. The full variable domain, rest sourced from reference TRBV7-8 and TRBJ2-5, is GAGVSQSPRYKVAKRGQDVALRCDPISGHVSLFWYQQALGQGPEFLTYFQNEAQLDKSGLPSDRFFAERPEGSVSTLKIQRTQQEDSAVYLCASSFLGASGNEEETQYFGPGTRLLVL.

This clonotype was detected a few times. In nucleotides, the CDR3 is TGTGCCAGCGGACAAGTGTCCTACGAGCAGTACTTC. Its translation: CASGQVSYEQYF. V gene TRBV12-3 or TRBV12-4 combines with J gene TRBJ2-7; the D gene is possibly TRBD1 (5 bases). CDR3 length: 12 amino acids. V was cut by 8 bases and J by 1 base, with 9 bases left in between.

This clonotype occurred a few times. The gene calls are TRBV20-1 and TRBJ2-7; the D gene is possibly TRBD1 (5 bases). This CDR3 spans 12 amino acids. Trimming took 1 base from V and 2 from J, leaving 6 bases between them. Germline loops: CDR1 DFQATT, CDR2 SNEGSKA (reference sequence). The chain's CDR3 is CSARVDTYEQYF. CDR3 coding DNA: TGCAGTGCTAGAGTGGACACCTACGAGCAGTACTTC.

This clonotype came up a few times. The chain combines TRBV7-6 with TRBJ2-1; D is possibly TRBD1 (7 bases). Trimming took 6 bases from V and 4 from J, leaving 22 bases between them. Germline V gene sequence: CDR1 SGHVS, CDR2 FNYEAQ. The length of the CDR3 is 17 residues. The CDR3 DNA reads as TGTGCCAGCAGTCCCCTTTTGCAGGGGGGCCTTTACAATGAGCAGTTCTTC. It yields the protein CASSPLLQGGLYNEQFF.

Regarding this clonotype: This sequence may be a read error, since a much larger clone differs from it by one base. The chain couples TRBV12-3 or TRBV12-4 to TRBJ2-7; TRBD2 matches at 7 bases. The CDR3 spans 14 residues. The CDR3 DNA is TGTGCCAGCACCCCGGGCGGGAGCTCCTGCGAGCAGTACTTC. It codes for CASTPGGSSCEQYF.

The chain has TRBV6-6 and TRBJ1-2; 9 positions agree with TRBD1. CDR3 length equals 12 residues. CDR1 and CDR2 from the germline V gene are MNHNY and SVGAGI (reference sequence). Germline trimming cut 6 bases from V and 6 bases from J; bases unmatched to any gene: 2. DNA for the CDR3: TGTGCCAGCAGAGGGACAGGGCATGGCTACACCTTC. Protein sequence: CASRGTGHGYTF.

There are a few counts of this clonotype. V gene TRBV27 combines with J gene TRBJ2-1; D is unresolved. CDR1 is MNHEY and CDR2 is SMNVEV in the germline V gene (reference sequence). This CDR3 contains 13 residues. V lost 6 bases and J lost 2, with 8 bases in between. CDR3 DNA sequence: TGTGCCAGCAGCCCCTTTCCCTACAATGAGCAGTTCTTC. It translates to CASSPFPYNEQFF.

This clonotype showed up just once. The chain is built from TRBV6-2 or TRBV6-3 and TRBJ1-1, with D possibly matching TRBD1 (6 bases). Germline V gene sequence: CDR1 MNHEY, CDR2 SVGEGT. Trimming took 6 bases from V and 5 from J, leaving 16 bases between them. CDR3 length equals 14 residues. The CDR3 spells CASSTHQGGTEAFF. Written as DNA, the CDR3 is TGTGCCAGCAGCACGCACCAAGGGGGGACTGAAGCTTTCTTT.

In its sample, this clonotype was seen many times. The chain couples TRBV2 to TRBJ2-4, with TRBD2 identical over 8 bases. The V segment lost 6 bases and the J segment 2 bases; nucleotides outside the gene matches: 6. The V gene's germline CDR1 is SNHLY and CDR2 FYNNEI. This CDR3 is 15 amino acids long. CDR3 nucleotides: TGTGCCAGCAGAATTAGCGGGGCCACCAAAAACATTCAGTACTTC. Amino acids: CASRISGATKNIQYF. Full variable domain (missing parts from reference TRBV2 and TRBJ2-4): EPEVTQTPSHQVTQMGQEVILRCVPISNHLYFYWYRQILGQKVEFLVSFYNNEISEKSEIFDDQFSVERPDGSNFTLKIRSTKLEDSAMYFCASRISGATKNIQYFGAGTRLSVL.

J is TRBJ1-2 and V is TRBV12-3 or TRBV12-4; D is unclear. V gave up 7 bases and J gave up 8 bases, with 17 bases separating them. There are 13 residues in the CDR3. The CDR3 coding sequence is TGTGCCAGCACCCCAATGAAAGGGCAAGGCTACACCTTC. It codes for CASTPMKGQGYTF.

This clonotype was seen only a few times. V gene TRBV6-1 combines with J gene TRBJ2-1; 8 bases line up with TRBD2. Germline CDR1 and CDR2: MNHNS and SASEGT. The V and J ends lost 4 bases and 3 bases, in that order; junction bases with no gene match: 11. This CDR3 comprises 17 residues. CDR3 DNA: TGTGCCAGCAGTGTTGGTTTGTTAGCGGGGAGCTACAATGAGCAGTTCTTC. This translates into CASSVGLLAGSYNEQFF.

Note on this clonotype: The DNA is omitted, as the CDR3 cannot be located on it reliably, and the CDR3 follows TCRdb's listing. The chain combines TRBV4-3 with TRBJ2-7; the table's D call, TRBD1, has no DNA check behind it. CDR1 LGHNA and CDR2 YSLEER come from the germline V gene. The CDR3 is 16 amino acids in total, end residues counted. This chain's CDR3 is CASSQAWGTGNYERYF.

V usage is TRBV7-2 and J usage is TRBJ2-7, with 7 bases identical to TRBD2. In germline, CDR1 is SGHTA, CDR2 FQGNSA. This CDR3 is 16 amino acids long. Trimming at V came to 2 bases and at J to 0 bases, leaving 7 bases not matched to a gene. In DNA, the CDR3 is TGTGCCAGCAGCTTACCCCCCGGGGGGATCTCCTACGAGCAGTACTTC. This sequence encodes CASSLPPGGISYEQYF.

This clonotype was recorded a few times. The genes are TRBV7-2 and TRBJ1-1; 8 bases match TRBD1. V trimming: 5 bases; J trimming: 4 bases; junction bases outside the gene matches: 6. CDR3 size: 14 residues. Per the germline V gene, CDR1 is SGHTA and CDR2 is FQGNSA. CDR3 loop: CASSPTGTGTEAFF. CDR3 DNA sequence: TGTGCCAGCAGCCCGACCGGGACAGGCACTGAAGCTTTCTTT.

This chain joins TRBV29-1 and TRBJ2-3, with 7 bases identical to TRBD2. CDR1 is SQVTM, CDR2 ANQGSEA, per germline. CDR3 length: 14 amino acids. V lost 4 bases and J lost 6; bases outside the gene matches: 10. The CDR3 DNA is TGCAGCGTTGGCTTTGTCCAGGGAGGGGATACGCAGTATTTT. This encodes CSVGFVQGGDTQYF.

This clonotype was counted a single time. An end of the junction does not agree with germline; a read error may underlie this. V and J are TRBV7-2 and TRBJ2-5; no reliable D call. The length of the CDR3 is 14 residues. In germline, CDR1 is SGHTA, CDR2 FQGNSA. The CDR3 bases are TGTGCCGGCAGCTTATTATCGACACACGAGACCCAGTACTTC. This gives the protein CAGSLLSTHETQYF.